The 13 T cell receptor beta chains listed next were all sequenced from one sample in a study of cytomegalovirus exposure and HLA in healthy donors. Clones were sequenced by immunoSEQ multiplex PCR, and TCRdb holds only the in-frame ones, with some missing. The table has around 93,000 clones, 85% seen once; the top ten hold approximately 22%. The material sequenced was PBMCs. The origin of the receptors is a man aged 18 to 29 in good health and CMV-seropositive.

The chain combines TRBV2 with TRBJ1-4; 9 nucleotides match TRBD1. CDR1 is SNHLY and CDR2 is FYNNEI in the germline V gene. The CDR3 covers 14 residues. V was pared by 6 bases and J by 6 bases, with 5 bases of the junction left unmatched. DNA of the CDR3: TGTGCCAGCAGCCTAGACAGGGGGTATGAAAAACTGTTTTTT. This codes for CASSLDRGYEKLFF.

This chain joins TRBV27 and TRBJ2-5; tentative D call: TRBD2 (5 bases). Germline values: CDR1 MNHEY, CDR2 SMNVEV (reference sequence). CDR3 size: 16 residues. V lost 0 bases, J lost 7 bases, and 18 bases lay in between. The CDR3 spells CASSLSVPTTVGTQYF. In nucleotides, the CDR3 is TGTGCCAGCAGTTTATCTGTTCCGACTACGGTGGGGACCCAGTACTTC.

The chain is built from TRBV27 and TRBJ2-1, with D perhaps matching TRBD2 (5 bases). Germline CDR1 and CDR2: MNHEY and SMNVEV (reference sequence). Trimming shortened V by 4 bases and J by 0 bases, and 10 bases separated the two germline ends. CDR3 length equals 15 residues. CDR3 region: CASSSSWSSYNEQFF. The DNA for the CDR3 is TGTGCCAGCAGTTCTAGCTGGAGCTCCTACAATGAGCAGTTCTTC.

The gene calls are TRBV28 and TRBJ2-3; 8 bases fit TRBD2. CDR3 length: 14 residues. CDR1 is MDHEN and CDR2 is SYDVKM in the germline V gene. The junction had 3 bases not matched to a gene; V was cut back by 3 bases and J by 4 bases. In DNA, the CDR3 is TGTGCCAGCAGTTTCCGGGGGGGTGCAGATACGCAGTATTTT. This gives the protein CASSFRGGADTQYF.

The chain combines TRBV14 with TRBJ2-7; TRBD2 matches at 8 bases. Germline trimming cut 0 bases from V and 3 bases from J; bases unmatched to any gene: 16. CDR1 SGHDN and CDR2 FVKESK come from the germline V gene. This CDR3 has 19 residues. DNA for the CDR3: TGTGCCAGCAGCCAAGAAGTAGCCGCGGGGGGCGGGTACAACTACGAGCAGTACTTC. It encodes CASSQEVAAGGGYNYEQYF. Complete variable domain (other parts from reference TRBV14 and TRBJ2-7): EAGVTQFPSHSVIEKGQTVTLRCDPISGHDNLYWYRRVMGKEIKFLLHFVKESKQDESGMPNNRFLAERTGGTYSTLKVQPAELEDSGVYFCASSQEVAAGGGYNYEQYFGPGTRLTVT.

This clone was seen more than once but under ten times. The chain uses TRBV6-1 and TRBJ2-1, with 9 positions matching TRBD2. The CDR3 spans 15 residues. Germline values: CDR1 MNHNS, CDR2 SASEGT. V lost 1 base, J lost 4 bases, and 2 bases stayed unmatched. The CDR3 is CASSEDTSGYNEQFF. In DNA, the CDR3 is TGTGCCAGCAGTGAAGATACTAGCGGGTACAATGAGCAGTTCTTC.

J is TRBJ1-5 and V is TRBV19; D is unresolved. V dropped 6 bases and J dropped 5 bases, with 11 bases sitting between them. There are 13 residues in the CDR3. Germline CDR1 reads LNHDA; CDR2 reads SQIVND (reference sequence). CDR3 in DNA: TGTGCCAGTAGGAGAGGGCAACATCAGCCCCAGCATTTT. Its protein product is CASRRGQHQPQHF.

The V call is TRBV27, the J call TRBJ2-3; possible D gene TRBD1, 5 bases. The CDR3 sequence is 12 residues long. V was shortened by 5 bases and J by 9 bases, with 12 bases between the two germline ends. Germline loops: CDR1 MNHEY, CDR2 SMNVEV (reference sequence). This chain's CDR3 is CASSLDSMTQYF. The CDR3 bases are TGTGCCAGCAGTCTAGACAGCATGACGCAGTATTTT.

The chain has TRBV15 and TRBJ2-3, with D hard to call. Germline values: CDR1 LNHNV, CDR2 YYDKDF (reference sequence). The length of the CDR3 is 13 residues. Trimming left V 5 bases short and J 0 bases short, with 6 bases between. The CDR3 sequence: CATSEPSTDTQYF. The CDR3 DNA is TGTGCCACCAGCGAGCCCAGCACAGATACGCAGTATTTT.

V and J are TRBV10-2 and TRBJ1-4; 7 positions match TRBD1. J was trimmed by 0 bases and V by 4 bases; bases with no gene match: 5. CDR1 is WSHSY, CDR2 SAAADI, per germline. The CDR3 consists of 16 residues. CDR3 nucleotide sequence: TGCGCCAGCAGTGCTACAGGGGATGCAACTAATGAAAAACTGTTTTTT. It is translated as CASSATGDATNEKLFF.

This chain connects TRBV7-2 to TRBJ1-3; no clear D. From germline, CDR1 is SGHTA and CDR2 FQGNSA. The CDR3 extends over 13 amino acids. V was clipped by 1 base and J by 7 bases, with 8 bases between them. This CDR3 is CASSLGSRNTIYF. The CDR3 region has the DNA TGTGCCAGCAGCTTAGGGTCGCGGAACACCATATATTTT.

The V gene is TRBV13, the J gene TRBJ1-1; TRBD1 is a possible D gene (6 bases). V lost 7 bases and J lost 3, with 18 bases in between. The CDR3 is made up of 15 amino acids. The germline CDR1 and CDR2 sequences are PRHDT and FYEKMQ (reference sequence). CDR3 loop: CASTLRGIFDTEAFF. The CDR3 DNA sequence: TGTGCCAGCACGTTGAGGGGGATTTTTGACACTGAAGCTTTCTTT.

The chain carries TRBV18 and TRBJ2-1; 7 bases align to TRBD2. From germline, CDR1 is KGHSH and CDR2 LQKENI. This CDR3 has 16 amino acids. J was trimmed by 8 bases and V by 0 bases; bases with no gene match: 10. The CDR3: CASSPPGTGGSDEQFF. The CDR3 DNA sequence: TGTGCCAGCTCACCACCGGGGACGGGAGGTTCCGATGAGCAGTTCTTC.